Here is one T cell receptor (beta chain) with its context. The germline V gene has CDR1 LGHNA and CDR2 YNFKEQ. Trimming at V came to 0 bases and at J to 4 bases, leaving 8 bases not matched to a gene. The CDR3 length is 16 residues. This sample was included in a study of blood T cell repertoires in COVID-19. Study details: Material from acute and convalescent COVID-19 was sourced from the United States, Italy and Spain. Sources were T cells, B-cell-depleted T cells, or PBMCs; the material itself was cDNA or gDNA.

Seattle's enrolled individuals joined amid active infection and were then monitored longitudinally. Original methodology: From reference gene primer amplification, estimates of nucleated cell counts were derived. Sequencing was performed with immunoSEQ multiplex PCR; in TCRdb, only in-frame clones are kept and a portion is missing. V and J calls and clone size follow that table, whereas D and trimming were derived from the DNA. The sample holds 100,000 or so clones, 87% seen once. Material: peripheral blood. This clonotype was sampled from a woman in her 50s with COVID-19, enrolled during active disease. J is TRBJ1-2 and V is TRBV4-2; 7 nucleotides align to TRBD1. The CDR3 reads CASSQDPGQSLYGYTF. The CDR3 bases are TGTGCCAGCAGCCAAGATCCGGGACAGTCCCTCTATGGCTACACCTTC.